This T cell receptor beta chain is from a study of blood T cell repertoires in COVID-19. Study in general: PBMCs, B-cell-depleted T cells, or T cells were the source of the cDNA or gDNA that made up the material.

The repertoire was sequenced with immunoSEQ multiplex PCR; TCRdb's copy has only in-frame clones and lacks some. Among 90,000 to 100,000 clones listed, roughly 80% were seen once. This CDR3 has 19 residues. V lost 5 bases and J lost 0, with 26 bases in between. Per germline, CDR1 MNHNY and CDR2 SVGAGI (reference sequence). This receptor was identified in a man aged 55 to 70 with acute or convalescent COVID-19. The rearrangement uses TRBV6-6 and TRBJ2-7; D possibly corresponds to TRBD2 (6 bases). What was sequenced was peripheral blood. CDR3: CASSRRQMGIAVPSYEQYF. CDR3 bases: TGTGCCAGCAGTCGCCGACAGATGGGTATAGCGGTACCCTCCTACGAGCAGTACTTC.